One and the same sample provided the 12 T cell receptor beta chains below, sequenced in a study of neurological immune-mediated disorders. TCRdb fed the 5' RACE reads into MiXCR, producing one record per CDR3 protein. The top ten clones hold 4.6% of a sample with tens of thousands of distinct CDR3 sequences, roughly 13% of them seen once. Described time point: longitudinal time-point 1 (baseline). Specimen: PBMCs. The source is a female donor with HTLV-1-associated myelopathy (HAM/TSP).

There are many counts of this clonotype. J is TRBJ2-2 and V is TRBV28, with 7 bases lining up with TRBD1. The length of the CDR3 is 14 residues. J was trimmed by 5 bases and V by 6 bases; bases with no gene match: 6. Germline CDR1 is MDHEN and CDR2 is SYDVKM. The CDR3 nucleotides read TGTGCCAGCAGGTGGGACAGCCAAACCGGGGAGCTGTTTTTT. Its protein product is CASRWDSQTGELFF.

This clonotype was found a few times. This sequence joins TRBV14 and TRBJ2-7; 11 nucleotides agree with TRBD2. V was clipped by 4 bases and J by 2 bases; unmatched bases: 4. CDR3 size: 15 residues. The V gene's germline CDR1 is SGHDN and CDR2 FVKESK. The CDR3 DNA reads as TGTGCCAGCAGCCCCGGGACTAGCGGAACCTACGAGCAGTACTTC. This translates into CASSPGTSGTYEQYF.

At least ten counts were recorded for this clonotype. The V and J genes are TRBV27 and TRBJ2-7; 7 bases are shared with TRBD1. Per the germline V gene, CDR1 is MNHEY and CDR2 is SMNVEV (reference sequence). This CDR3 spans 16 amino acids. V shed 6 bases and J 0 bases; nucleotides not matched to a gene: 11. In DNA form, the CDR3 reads TGTGCCAGCAGCCCCCTGGGGACAGAGCTCTCCTACGAGCAGTACTTC. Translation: CASSPLGTELSYEQYF.

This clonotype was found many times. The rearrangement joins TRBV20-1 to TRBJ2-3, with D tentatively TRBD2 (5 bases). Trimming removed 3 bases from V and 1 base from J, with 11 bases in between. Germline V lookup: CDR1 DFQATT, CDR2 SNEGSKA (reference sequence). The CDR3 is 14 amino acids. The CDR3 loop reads CSASSSAGTDTQYF. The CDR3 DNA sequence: TGCAGTGCTAGTAGTAGCGCCGGCACAGATACGCAGTATTTT.

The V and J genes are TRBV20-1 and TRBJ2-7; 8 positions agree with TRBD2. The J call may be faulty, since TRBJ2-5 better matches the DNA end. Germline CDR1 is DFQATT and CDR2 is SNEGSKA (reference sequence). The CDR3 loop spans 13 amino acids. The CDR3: CSERGLTGGTQYF. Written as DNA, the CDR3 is TGCAGTGAGCGGGGGCTTACCGGCGGGACCCAGTACTTC.

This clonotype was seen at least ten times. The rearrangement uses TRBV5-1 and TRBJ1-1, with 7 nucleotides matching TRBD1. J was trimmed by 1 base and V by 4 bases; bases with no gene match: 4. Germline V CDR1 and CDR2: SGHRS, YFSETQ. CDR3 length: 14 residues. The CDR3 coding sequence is TGCGCCAGCAGCCTGACAGGGCAGAACACTGAAGCTTTCTTT. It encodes CASSLTGQNTEAFF.

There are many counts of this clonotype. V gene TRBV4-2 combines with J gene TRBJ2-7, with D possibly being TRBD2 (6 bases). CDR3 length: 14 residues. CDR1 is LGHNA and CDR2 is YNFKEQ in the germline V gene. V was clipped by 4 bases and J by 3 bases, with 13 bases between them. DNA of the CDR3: TGTGCCAGCAGCCTTACGCCCGGGGGCTACGAGCAGTACTTC. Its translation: CASSLTPGGYEQYF.

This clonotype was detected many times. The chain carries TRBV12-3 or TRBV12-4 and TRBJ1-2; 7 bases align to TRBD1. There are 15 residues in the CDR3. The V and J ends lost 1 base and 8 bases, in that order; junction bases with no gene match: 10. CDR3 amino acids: CASSLDSGRGSGYTF. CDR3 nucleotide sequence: TGTGCCAGCAGTTTAGATTCAGGCAGGGGGAGCGGCTACACCTTC.

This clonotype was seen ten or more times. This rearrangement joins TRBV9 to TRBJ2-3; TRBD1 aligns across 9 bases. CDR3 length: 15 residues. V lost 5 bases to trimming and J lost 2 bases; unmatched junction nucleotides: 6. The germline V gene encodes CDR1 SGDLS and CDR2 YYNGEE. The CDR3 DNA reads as TGTGCCAGCAGATCACAGGGGGCTTCCACAGATACGCAGTATTTT. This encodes CASRSQGASTDTQYF. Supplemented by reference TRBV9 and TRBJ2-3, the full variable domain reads DSGVTQTPKHLITATGQRVTLRCSPRSGDLSVYWYQQSLDQGLQFLIQYYNGEERAKGNILERFSAQQFPDLHSELNLSSLELGDSALYFCASRSQGASTDTQYFGPGTRLTVL.

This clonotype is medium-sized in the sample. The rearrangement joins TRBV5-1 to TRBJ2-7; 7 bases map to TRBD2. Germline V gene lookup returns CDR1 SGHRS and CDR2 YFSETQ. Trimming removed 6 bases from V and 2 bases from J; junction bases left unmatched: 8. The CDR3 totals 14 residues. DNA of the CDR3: TGCGCCAGCAAGCTTTTGGCGGGGGCCTACGAGCAGTACTTC. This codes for CASKLLAGAYEQYF.

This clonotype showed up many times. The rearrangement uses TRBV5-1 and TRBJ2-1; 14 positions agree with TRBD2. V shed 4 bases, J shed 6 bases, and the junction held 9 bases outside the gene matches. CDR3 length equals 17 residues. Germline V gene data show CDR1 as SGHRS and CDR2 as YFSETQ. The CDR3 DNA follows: TGCGCCAGCAGCGAACGGACTAGCGGGGGGCGCACCAATGAGCAGTTCTTC. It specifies CASSERTSGGRTNEQFF.

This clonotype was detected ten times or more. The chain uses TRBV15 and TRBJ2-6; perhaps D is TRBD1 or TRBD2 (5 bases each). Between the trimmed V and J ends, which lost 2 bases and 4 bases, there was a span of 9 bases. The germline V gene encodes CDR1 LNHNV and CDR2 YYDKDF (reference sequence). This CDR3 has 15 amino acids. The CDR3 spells CATSRNRDGANVLTF. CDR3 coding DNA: TGTGCCACCAGCAGAAACCGGGACGGGGCCAACGTCCTGACTTTC.